This T cell receptor beta chain was recorded in a study of T cell responses to AZD1222 COVID-19 vaccine. A word on this clone: Its antigen is unknown.

Study conclusions and caveats: Vaccination with two AZD1222 doses was followed by a rise in Spike-specific TCR breadth and depth. Unmutated variant regions are reportedly the target of nearly half of TCRs that are spike-specific.

TCRdb keeps only in-frame clones here, not all; method: immunoSEQ multiplex PCR. The table shows more than 95,000 clones, with over 75% occurring only once. The CDR3 totals 16 residues. Per the germline V gene, CDR1 is SGHAT and CDR2 is FQNNGV. Trimming left V 2 bases short and J 7 bases short, with 21 bases between. This chain joins TRBV11-2 and TRBJ2-7; D is perhaps TRBD2 (6 bases). The clonotype comes from an adult in good health. The sequenced sample was peripheral blood, obtained on day 0 of AZD1222 vaccination. The CDR3 loop reads CASSLIKSGVIWEQYF. The CDR3 DNA reads TGTGCCAGCAGCTTAATAAAGTCGGGAGTTATTTGGGAGCAGTACTTC.